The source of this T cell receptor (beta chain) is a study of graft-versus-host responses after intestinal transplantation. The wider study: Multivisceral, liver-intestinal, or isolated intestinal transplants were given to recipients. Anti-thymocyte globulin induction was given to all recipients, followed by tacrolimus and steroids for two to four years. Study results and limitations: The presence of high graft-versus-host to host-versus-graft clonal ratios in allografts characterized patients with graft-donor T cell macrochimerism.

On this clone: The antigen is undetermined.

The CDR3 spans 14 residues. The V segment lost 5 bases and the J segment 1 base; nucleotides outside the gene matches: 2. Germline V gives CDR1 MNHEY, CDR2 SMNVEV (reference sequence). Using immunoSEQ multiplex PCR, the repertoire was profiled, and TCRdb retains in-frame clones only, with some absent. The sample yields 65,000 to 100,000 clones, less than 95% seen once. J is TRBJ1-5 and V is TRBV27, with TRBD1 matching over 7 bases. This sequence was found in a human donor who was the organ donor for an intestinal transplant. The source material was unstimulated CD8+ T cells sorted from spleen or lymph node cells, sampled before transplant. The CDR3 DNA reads TGTGCCAGCAGTCCGACAGGGAGCAATCAGCCCCAGCATTTT. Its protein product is CASSPTGSNQPQHF.